This T cell receptor beta chain was documented in a study of blood T cell repertoires in COVID-19. The overall study: Specimens from acute and convalescent COVID-19 originated in the United States, Italy and Spain. The analysed material was cDNA or gDNA that came from T cells, B-cell-depleted T cells, or PBMCs.

CDR1 and CDR2 from the germline V gene are MDHEN and SYDVKM. The V and J ends lost 8 bases and 7 bases respectively, with 10 bases between them. This CDR3 region has 11 residues. This clone was observed a few times. As handled by the study authors: Using reference gene primer amplification, nucleated cell counts were estimated. The data were produced by immunoSEQ multiplex PCR, yet TCRdb's version contains in-frame clones alone and is incomplete. Clone size and V and J calls were adopted from that table, with D and trimming inferred from the DNA. Among around 110,000 clones listed, over 75% were seen once.

This rearrangement joins TRBV28 to TRBJ2-3; D gene uncertain. The source is a human donor with active COVID-19. The donor label of this sample is uncertain. Specimen: peripheral blood. CDR3 loop: CASGSRNTQYF. DNA of the CDR3: TGTGCCAGCGGGTCGAGGAATACGCAGTATTTT.